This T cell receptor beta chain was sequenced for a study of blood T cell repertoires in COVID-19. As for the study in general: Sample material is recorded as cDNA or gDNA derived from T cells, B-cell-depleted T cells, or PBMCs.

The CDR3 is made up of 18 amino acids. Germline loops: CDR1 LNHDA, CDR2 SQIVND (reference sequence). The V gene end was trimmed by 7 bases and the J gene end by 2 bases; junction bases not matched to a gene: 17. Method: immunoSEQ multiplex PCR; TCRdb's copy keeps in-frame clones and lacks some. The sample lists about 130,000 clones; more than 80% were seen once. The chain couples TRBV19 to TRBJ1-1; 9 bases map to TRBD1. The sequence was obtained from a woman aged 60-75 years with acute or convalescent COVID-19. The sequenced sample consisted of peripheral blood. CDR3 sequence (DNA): TGTGCCAGTACCTTAGAATGGACAGGGGCGTCTTTAAACACTGAAGCTTTCTTT. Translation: CASTLEWTGASLNTEAFF.